The 20 T cell receptor beta chains reported below all come from one sample, sequenced in a study of blood T cell repertoires in COVID-19. Method: immunoSEQ multiplex PCR; TCRdb's copy keeps in-frame clones and lacks some. The table has about 130,000 clones, roughly 90% seen once; the top ten hold around 1.9%. The sequencing sample was made of peripheral blood. The receptors here all came from a man over 45 with COVID-19, enrolled during active disease.

J is TRBJ2-2 and V is TRBV24-1, with 8 bases fitting TRBD1. This CDR3 contains 17 residues. CDR1 is KGHDR, CDR2 SFDVKD, per germline. V shed 3 bases, J shed 1 base, and the junction held 6 bases outside the gene matches. CDR3 loop: CATSDPGQVQNTGELFF. The CDR3 DNA is TGTGCCACCAGTGATCCGGGACAGGTCCAGAACACCGGGGAGCTGTTTTTT.

In its sample, this clone was seen once. The V gene is TRBV19, the J gene TRBJ2-7; 7 bases map to TRBD2. Germline-derived CDR1 and CDR2 are LNHDA and SQIVND (reference sequence). V gave up 3 bases and J gave up 2 bases; unmatched junction bases: 4. The CDR3 spans 14 residues. The DNA of the CDR3 is TGTGCCAGTAGTATGCTAGCGGATACCTACGAGCAGTACTTC. Protein product: CASSMLADTYEQYF.

This sequence joins TRBV28 and TRBJ1-1, with D unclear. CDR1 MDHEN and CDR2 SYDVKM come from the germline V gene. V gave up 2 bases and J gave up 4 bases, with 5 bases separating them. The CDR3 is 12 amino acids. CDR3 protein: CASSLEGTEAFF. CDR3 in DNA: TGTGCCAGCAGTTTAGAGGGCACTGAAGCTTTCTTT. Drawing the rest from reference TRBV28 and TRBJ1-1, the complete variable domain is DVKVTQSSRYLVKRTGEKVFLECVQDMDHENMFWYRQDPGLGLRLIYFSYDVKMKEKGDIPEGYSVSREKKERFSLILESASTNQTSMYLCASSLEGTEAFFGQGTRLTVV.

The DNA for the CDR3 is TGTGCCAGCAGTTTCTCAGGGCATACGCAGTATTTT. As protein: CASSFSGHTQYF. The genes are TRBV27 and TRBJ2-3; the D gene is possibly TRBD1 (5 bases). Germline CDR1 MNHEY, CDR2 SMNVEV (reference sequence). The ends were cut back, 3 bases at V and 7 bases at J, with 8 bases in the middle. The CDR3 is made up of 12 amino acids.

The gene calls are TRBV7-2 and TRBJ2-3; D is possibly TRBD1 (5 bases). CDR3 size: 17 residues. Per germline, CDR1 SGHTA and CDR2 FQGNSA. V gave up 2 bases and J gave up 0 bases, with 15 bases separating them. The chain's CDR3 is CASSLPSRGPSTDTQYF. The CDR3, as DNA: TGTGCCAGCAGCTTACCTTCTAGGGGCCCTAGCACAGATACGCAGTATTTT. The complete variable domain, with remaining parts taken from reference TRBV7-2 and TRBJ2-3, reads GAGVSQSPSNKVTEKGKDVELRCDPISGHTALYWYRQSLGQGLEFLIYFQGNSAPDKSGLPSDRFSAERTGGSVSTLTIQRTQQEDSAVYLCASSLPSRGPSTDTQYFGPGTRLTVL.

The chain joins TRBV29-1 to TRBJ2-1; D possibly corresponds to TRBD1 (6 bases). This CDR3 is built from 12 residues. CDR1 SQVTM and CDR2 ANQGSEA come from the germline V gene. The germline V and J ends were trimmed by 6 bases and 4 bases, with 10 bases remaining between them. Here the CDR3 reads CSVAQGYNEQFF. DNA for the CDR3: TGCAGCGTCGCACAGGGATACAATGAGCAGTTCTTC.

The chain employs TRBV6-6 and TRBJ1-2; 7 bases are shared with TRBD1. The junction had 11 bases not matched to a gene; V was cut back by 4 bases and J by 6 bases. This CDR3 is 15 amino acids long. Looked up from germline, CDR1 is MNHNY and CDR2 is SVGAGI (reference sequence). The CDR3 region is CASSSGQAVVDGYTF. The CDR3 DNA sequence: TGTGCCAGCAGTTCCGGACAGGCCGTTGTGGATGGCTACACCTTC.

The gene calls are TRBV25-1 and TRBJ2-2; 8 nucleotides align to TRBD2. CDR1 MGHDK and CDR2 SYGVNS come from the germline V gene. The junction had 9 bases not matched to a gene; V was cut back by 8 bases and J by 7 bases. The CDR3 is 14 amino acids. Here the CDR3 DNA reads TGTGCCAGCTCCTTGACTGCGGGGGGCGGGGAGCTGTTTTTT. As protein: CASSLTAGGGELFF.

This chain joins TRBV29-1 and TRBJ1-1; no reliable D call. CDR1 is SQVTM and CDR2 is ANQGSEA in the germline V gene. The V gene lost 4 bases and the J gene lost 3 bases, with 9 bases spanning the gap. The length of the CDR3 is 12 residues. As DNA, the CDR3 is TGCAGCGTTGTATCCGGGGACACTGAAGCTTTCTTT. This encodes CSVVSGDTEAFF.

The CDR3 sequence: CASSLGGGTAFF. The CDR3 DNA is TGTGCCAGCAGCTTGGGAGGAGGGACCGCTTTCTTT. The chain couples TRBV5-4 to TRBJ1-1; D perhaps matches TRBD1 (5 bases). Germline V gene sequence: CDR1 SGHNT, CDR2 YYREEE (reference sequence). This CDR3 comprises 12 residues. V lost 0 bases and J 11 bases, leaving 11 bases between the germline ends.

The chain combines TRBV29-1 with TRBJ2-7; TRBD2 aligns across 12 bases. Trimming took 4 bases from V and 0 from J; bases not matched to a gene: 19. Per germline, CDR1 SQVTM and CDR2 ANQGSEA. The CDR3 length is 20 residues. The CDR3 coding sequence is TGCAGCGTTGGATCCCCAGGGTCCCGTACTAGCGGGAGGTCCTCCTACGAGCAGTACGTC. Translated, it gives CSVGSPGSRTSGRSSYEQYV.

J is TRBJ2-5 and V is TRBV19; TRBD1 matches at 9 bases. The CDR3 runs 16 residues. Germline trimming cut 2 bases from V and 2 bases from J; bases unmatched to any gene: 6. Germline V CDR1 and CDR2: LNHDA, SQIVND (reference sequence). The CDR3 here is CASSISTGTGQETQYF. In DNA, the CDR3 is TGTGCCAGTAGTATATCAACCGGGACAGGGCAAGAGACCCAGTACTTC.

The rearrangement joins TRBV9 to TRBJ2-1, with 7 bases that match TRBD1. The CDR3 has 16 residues. V lost 4 bases, J lost 0 bases, and 7 bases stayed unmatched. Germline V lookup: CDR1 SGDLS, CDR2 YYNGEE. The CDR3 here is CASSSGTGASYNEQFF. CDR3 nucleotides: TGTGCCAGCAGCTCTGGAACAGGGGCCTCCTACAATGAGCAGTTCTTC. Drawing the rest from reference TRBV9 and TRBJ2-1, the complete variable domain is DSGVTQTPKHLITATGQRVTLRCSPRSGDLSVYWYQQSLDQGLQFLIQYYNGEERAKGNILERFSAQQFPDLHSELNLSSLELGDSALYFCASSSGTGASYNEQFFGPGTRLTVL.

The CDR3 DNA sequence: TGTGCCAGCAGCAAGGGACAGGGGGGAAACACCATATATTTT. It yields the protein CASSKGQGGNTIYF. The chain has TRBV3-1 (or the pseudogene TRBV3-2) and TRBJ1-3; TRBD1 aligns across 10 bases. Germline assignment: CDR1 LGHDT and CDR2 YNNKEL (reference sequence). The CDR3 sequence is 14 residues long. Trimming at V came to 5 bases and at J to 4 bases, leaving 2 bases not matched to a gene.

J is TRBJ2-7 and V is TRBV29-1; no firm D call. Trimming stripped 7 bases from V and 0 bases from J, with 10 bases between. Germline CDR1 reads SQVTM; CDR2 reads ANQGSEA. CDR3 length equals 12 residues. For the CDR3, the DNA is TGCAGCGCGGGCGACGGCTCCTACGAGCAGTACTTC. It yields the protein CSAGDGSYEQYF.

CDR3 nucleotide sequence: TGTGCCAGCAGCCCCTCGGCTAGCGGCTCCTACGAGCAGTACTTC. Translated, it gives CASSPSASGSYEQYF. The rearrangement links TRBV28 to TRBJ2-7, with 7 bases matching TRBD2. V lost 6 bases and J lost 0; bases outside the gene matches: 8. The CDR3 is made up of 15 amino acids. Germline V gene data show CDR1 as MDHEN and CDR2 as SYDVKM.

The V gene is TRBV2, the J gene TRBJ2-7, with 9 bases aligning to TRBD2. The CDR3 consists of 13 residues. Germline CDR1 SNHLY, CDR2 FYNNEI. Unmatched junction bases numbered 7, after V lost 8 bases and J lost 5 bases. The CDR3: CASVRGGSDEQYF. As DNA, the CDR3 is TGTGCCAGCGTGCGGGGGGGTAGCGACGAGCAGTACTTC.

The chain couples TRBV6-2 or TRBV6-3 to TRBJ2-2; TRBD1 matches at 7 bases. Losses at the gene ends were 5 bases for V and 8 bases for J; bases not matched to a gene: 5. This CDR3 has 13 amino acids. Germline V CDR1 and CDR2: MNHEY, SVGEGT. The DNA of the CDR3 is TGTGCCAGCAGTGAGGACAGGCCTGGGGAGCTGTTTTTT. It yields the protein CASSEDRPGELFF.

This chain connects TRBV5-1 to TRBJ1-4, with D unresolved. V was clipped by 4 bases and J by 3 bases, with 10 bases between them. CDR1 and CDR2 from the germline V gene are SGHRS and YFSETQ. This CDR3 has 14 residues. This chain's CDR3 is CASSADIANEKLFF. The CDR3 DNA reads as TGCGCCAGCAGCGCAGACATAGCTAATGAAAAACTGTTTTTT.

This clone has only a few counts. The CDR3: CASISPSGRLSTDTQYF. Written as DNA, the CDR3 is TGTGCCAGCATTTCTCCTAGTGGGAGGCTGAGCACAGATACGCAGTATTTT. J is TRBJ2-3 and V is TRBV7-9, with a tentative D call TRBD2 (6 bases). The CDR3 loop spans 17 amino acids. CDR1 and CDR2 from the germline V gene are SEHNR and FQNEAQ (reference sequence). Trimming took off 7 bases at V and 0 bases at J, with 20 bases between the two ends.